This T cell receptor beta chain stems from a study of blood T cells in healthy people across ages. The CDR3 totals 14 residues. Trimming removed 4 bases from V and 4 bases from J, with 13 bases in between. Germline V CDR1 and CDR2: SGHRS, YFSETQ. The sample holds one count of this clonotype. The authors ran a second PCR of roughly 6 to 11 cycles using a sample-barcoded 5' primer and a J-beta primer mix. TCRdb analysed the 5' RACE reads with MiXCR anew, one entry per CDR3 protein. The data hold about 1.4 million distinct CDR3 sequences, with roughly 60% observed a single time. The chain is built from TRBV5-1 and TRBJ2-3; no clear D gene. This TCR was recovered from a man younger than 35 in good health. Sample: blood. CDR3 residues: CASSQSGQPDTQYF. In DNA, the CDR3 is TGCGCCAGCAGCCAGTCCGGCCAACCAGATACGCAGTATTTT.